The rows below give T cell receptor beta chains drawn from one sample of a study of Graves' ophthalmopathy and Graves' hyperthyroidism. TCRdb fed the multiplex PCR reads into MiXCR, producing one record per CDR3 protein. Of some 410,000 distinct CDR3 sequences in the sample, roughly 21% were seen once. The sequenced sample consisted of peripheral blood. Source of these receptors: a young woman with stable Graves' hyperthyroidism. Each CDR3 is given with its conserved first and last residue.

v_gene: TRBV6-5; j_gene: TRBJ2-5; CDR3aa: CASSLLAHETQYF
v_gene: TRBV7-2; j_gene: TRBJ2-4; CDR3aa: CASSRAGGENIKYF
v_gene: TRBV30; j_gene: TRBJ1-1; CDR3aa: CAWSVVGITDAFF
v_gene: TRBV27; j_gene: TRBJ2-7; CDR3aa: CASKSAGTGSYEQYF
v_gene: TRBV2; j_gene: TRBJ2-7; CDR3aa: CASSVAGGQGEQYF
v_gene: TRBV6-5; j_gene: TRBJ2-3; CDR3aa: CASSFSWTDTQYF
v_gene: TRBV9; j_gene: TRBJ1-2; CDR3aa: CASSPGQGNYGYTF
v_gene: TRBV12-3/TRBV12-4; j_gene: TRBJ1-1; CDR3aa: CASRPAVGDAEAFF
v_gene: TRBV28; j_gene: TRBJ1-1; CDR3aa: CASTILNTEAFF
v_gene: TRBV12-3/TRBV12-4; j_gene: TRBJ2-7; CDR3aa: CASSFSGAHEQYF
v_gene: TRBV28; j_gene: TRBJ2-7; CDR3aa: CASSLGPTGSYEQYF
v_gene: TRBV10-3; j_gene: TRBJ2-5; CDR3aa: CAISPGLRKETQYF
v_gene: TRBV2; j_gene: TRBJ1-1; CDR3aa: CASSGGERGTEAFF
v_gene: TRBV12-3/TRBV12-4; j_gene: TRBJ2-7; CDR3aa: CASSLEGFEQYF
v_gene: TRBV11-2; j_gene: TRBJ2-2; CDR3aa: CASTPGQGLTGELFF
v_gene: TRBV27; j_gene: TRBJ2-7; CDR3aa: CASSWTVGYEQYF
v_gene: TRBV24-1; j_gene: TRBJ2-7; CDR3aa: CATSDPGVEGGYEQYF
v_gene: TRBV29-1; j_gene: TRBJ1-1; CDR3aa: CSVDPQPEAFF
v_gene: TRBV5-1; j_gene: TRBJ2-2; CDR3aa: CASSFQRGDNRNTGELFF
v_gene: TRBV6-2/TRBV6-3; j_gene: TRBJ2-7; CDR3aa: CASRTDRTYEQYF
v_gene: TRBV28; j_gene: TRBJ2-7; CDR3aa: CASSLPNTWFGTYEQYF
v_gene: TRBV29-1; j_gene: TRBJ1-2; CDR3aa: CSVDGRVGRHGYTF
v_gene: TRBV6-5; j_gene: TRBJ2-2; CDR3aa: CASSRQGRSGELFF
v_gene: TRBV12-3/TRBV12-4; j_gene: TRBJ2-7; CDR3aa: CASSWTSGASSYEQYF
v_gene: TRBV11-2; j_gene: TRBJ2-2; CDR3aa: CASSFIAGEATGELFF
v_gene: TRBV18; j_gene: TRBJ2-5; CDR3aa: CASSADRYQETQYF
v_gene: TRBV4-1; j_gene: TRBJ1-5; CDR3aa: CASSQADGGSQPQHF
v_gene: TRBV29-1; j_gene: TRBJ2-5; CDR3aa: CSVGEQTTRETQYF
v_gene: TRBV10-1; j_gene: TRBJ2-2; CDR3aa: CASSRDNTGELFF
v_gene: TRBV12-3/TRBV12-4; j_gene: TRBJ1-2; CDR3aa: CASSFRAANYGYTF
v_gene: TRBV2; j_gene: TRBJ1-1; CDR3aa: CASIAQMGIQSEAFF
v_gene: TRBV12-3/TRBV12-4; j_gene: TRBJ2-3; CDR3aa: CASSRGGDTQYF
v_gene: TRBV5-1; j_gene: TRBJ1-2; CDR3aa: CASSLGGGLGYTF
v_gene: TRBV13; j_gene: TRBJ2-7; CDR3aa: CASSLGTVTEQYF
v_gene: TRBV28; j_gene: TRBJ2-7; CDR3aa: CASSFGGPPVGF
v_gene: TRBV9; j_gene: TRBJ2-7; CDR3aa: CASSVSPGKNYEQYF
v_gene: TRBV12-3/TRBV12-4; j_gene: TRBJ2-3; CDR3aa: CASTNTDTQYF
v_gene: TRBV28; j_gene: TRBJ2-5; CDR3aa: CASSFPGGRQGADLETQYF
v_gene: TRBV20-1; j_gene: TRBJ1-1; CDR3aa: CSARRGLRTEAFF